Presented here are 32 T cell receptor beta chains from one specimen sequenced in a study of identical twins (dated by TCRdb to 2016 to 2017). The library was obtained by 5' RACE. The sequencer was an Illumina HiSeq 2000. The public reads were quality trimmed at Q25 with fastp and then assembled into clones with MiXCR by TCRdb, keeping productive beta chains. Merged by CDR3 protein, the rows form single entries marked with the most common genes and DNA. This sample gives about 520,000 distinct CDR3 sequences in total; 22% of them show up just once. The ten largest clones capture 0.75% to 0.95% of the sample. The same sample was also studied in work on T cells expressing NK-cell markers.

The sequencing input was CD4+ T cells sorted from blood. These receptors were collected from a woman under 30 in good health.

The chain links TRBV7-8 to TRBJ2-1, with 15 bases fitting TRBD2. The CDR3 spans 15 residues. Germline CDR1 SGHVS, CDR2 FQNEAQ. J lost 10 bases, V lost 5 bases, and 6 bases had no gene match. Here the CDR3 reads CASSTGLAGGREQFF. CDR3 in DNA: TGTGCCAGCAGCACGGGACTAGCGGGAGGTAGAGAGCAGTTCTTC.

J is TRBJ2-3 and V is TRBV10-3; 7 bases match TRBD2. This CDR3 spans 16 amino acids. Germline loops: CDR1 ENHRY, CDR2 SYGVKD. V was clipped by 4 bases and J by 3 bases; unmatched bases: 10. The CDR3 is CAISGTGTKGTDTQYF. The CDR3 bases are TGTGCCATCAGTGGGACCGGGACTAAGGGAACAGATACGCAGTATTTT.

This clonotype was seen a handful of times. The chain employs TRBV29-1 and TRBJ1-1, with 9 bases that match TRBD1. The V gene end was trimmed by 7 bases and the J gene end by 1 base; junction bases not matched to a gene: 1. CDR3 length: 12 amino acids. The germline V gene encodes CDR1 SQVTM and CDR2 ANQGSEA. The CDR3: CSADRGNTEAFF. The CDR3 DNA reads as TGCAGCGCGGACAGGGGGAACACTGAAGCTTTCTTT.

This clonotype has more than one count but fewer than ten. The chain couples TRBV20-1 to TRBJ2-1; D is possibly TRBD1 or TRBD2 (6 bases each). Trimming cost V 6 bases and J 9 bases, with 15 bases left between them. CDR3 length: 12 amino acids. The germline V gene has CDR1 DFQATT and CDR2 SNEGSKA (reference sequence). The DNA of the CDR3 is TGCAGTGCCGGCTCGGGGGCTACTGAGCAGTTCTTC. Protein: CSAGSGATEQFF.

The V call is TRBV20-1, the J call TRBJ2-1, with a tentative D call TRBD2 (5 bases). Germline values: CDR1 DFQATT, CDR2 SNEGSKA (reference sequence). The CDR3 is made up of 13 amino acids. CDR3 sequence reads: CSSSGGSYNEQFF. Written as DNA, the CDR3 is TGCAGCAGCAGCGGCGGATCCTACAATGAGCAGTTCTTC.

This rearrangement joins TRBV12-5 to TRBJ1-2; tentative D call: TRBD1 (5 bases). The germline gives CDR1 LGHNT, CDR2 FRNRAP. Trimming cost V 6 bases and J 4 bases, with 9 bases left between them. This CDR3 contains 12 residues. The CDR3 bases are TGTGCTAGTGGCCGGGACTCCTATGGCTACACCTTC. Its translation: CASGRDSYGYTF. Full variable domain (missing parts from reference TRBV12-5 and TRBJ1-2): DARVTQTPRHKVTEMGQEVTMRCQPILGHNTVFWYRQTMMQGLELLAYFRNRAPLDDSGMPKDRFSAEMPDATLATLKIQPSEPRDSAVYFCASGRDSYGYTFGSGTRLTVV.

This clonotype showed up just a few times. The chain couples TRBV4-1 to TRBJ2-7; tentative D call: TRBD2 (6 bases). Germline CDR1 MGHRA, CDR2 YSYEKL. The CDR3 contains 17 residues. Trimming left V 3 bases short and J 3 bases short, with 21 bases between. As DNA, the CDR3 is TGCGCCAGCAGCCACTGGGGGACTGGGAATGCGAACTACGAGCAGTACTTC. The encoded protein is CASSHWGTGNANYEQYF.

The V call is TRBV18, the J call TRBJ1-2; D gene unclear. The ends were cut back, 3 bases at V and 0 bases at J, with 11 bases in the middle. CDR3 length: 15 amino acids. The germline gives CDR1 KGHSH, CDR2 LQKENI. CDR3 sequence (DNA): TGTGCCAGCTCACCGGAACGGGGAGCTAACTATGGCTACACCTTC. It encodes CASSPERGANYGYTF.

This clonotype has ten or more counts. The rearrangement links TRBV12-3 or TRBV12-4 to TRBJ2-5; weak D call: TRBD1 (5 bases). Trimming cost V 3 bases and J 5 bases, with 10 bases left between them. The CDR3 spans 13 residues. The CDR3 spells CASSLKGAETQYF. The DNA of the CDR3 is TGTGCCAGCAGTTTGAAAGGGGCGGAGACCCAGTACTTC.

This clonotype was seen more than once but under ten times. The chain joins TRBV10-3 to TRBJ2-1; 7 bases map to TRBD1. The CDR3 extends over 15 amino acids. J was trimmed by 5 bases and V by 5 bases; bases with no gene match: 9. Germline-derived CDR1 and CDR2 are ENHRY and SYGVKD. The CDR3 coding sequence is TGTGCCATCAGTTCGCTGGGACAGTGGGACAATGAGCAGTTCTTC. As protein: CAISSLGQWDNEQFF.

This clonotype was recorded a few times. The chain joins TRBV7-2 to TRBJ2-3; 7 nucleotides line up with TRBD2. V lost 4 bases and J lost 3; bases outside the gene matches: 10. Germline V CDR1 and CDR2: SGHTA, FQGNSA. The CDR3 contains 16 residues. CDR3: CASSYQRGVRTDTQYF. CDR3 DNA sequence: TGTGCCAGCAGCTATCAGCGGGGTGTGAGGACAGATACGCAGTATTTT.

In its sample, this clonotype was seen a few times. The CDR3 is CASSLSGKGPEKLFF. The CDR3 DNA reads as TGTGCCAGCAGCTTAAGTGGAAAAGGGCCTGAAAAACTGTTTTTT. The chain uses TRBV7-9 and TRBJ1-4, with D unresolved. Between the trimmed V and J ends, which lost 2 bases and 7 bases, there was a span of 14 bases. The CDR3 spans 15 residues. The germline V gene has CDR1 SEHNR and CDR2 FQNEAQ (reference sequence).

This chain uses TRBV6-1 with TRBJ2-3; 8 bases fit TRBD2. Germline CDR1 reads MNHNS; CDR2 reads SASEGT. The CDR3 spans 15 residues. V was pared by 6 bases and J by 4 bases, with 9 bases of the junction left unmatched. CDR3 in amino acids: CASSSGGLVPDTQYF. The CDR3 DNA sequence: TGTGCCAGCAGCTCGGGGGGACTAGTGCCAGATACGCAGTATTTT.

Only a few counts were recorded for this clonotype. The chain joins TRBV4-2 to TRBJ2-1; TRBD1 is a possible D gene (5 bases). Per germline, CDR1 LGHNA and CDR2 YNFKEQ. The germline V and J ends were trimmed by 3 bases and 1 base, with 13 bases remaining between them. CDR3 length: 16 amino acids. CDR3 protein: CASSQGLGLSYNEQFF. The CDR3 nucleotides are TGTGCCAGCAGCCAGGGGCTTGGCCTTTCCTACAATGAGCAGTTCTTC.

CDR3 residues: CASSYMIASEQFF. The CDR3 DNA reads TGTGCCAGCAGTTACATGATAGCTAGTGAGCAGTTCTTC. The chain employs TRBV6-5 and TRBJ2-1; no clear D gene. Deletions cut 2 bases from V and 9 bases from J, with 11 bases between. The CDR3 length is 13 residues. Germline CDR1 and CDR2: MNHEY and SVGAGI.

This clonotype was recorded a few times. V and J are TRBV23-1 and TRBJ1-2; D may be TRBD1 (5 bases). TRBV23-1 is known as an ORF, though its function is uncertain. The CDR3 contains 17 residues. Trimming took 0 bases from V and 6 from J, leaving 20 bases between them. CDR3 sequence: CASSQSKGRGPLNGYTF. In DNA form, the CDR3 reads TGCGCCAGCAGTCAATCGAAGGGACGAGGGCCCCTGAATGGCTACACCTTC.

The genes are TRBV18 and TRBJ2-3; 11 bases match TRBD2. CDR1 is KGHSH, CDR2 LQKENI, per germline. The CDR3 length is 17 residues. V trimming: 3 bases; J trimming: 2 bases; junction bases outside the gene matches: 7. CDR3 DNA sequence: TGTGCCAGCTCACCCTCCTCTAGCGGGGGGTACACAGATACGCAGTATTTT. This sequence encodes CASSPSSSGGYTDTQYF.

The V call is TRBV10-3, the J call TRBJ2-1; D is possibly TRBD1 or TRBD2 (5 bases each). Germline V CDR1 and CDR2: ENHRY, SYGVKD. Trimming took off 7 bases at V and 5 bases at J, with 6 bases between the two ends. CDR3 size: 11 residues. The CDR3 nucleotides read TGTGCCATCATGGGGGACAATGAGCAGTTCTTC. Protein sequence: CAIMGDNEQFF.

This clonotype was counted between two and nine times. This chain joins TRBV12-3 or TRBV12-4 and TRBJ2-7; no clear D. Trimming pared 5 bases from V and 1 base from J, leaving 9 bases between. The CDR3 covers 13 residues. CDR3 in DNA: TGTGCCAGCAGTCCCCGGTTATCCTACGAGCAGTACTTC. Translated: CASSPRLSYEQYF.

The chain uses TRBV5-1 and TRBJ2-5; D may be TRBD1 (5 bases). The CDR3 is 13 amino acids. V lost 2 bases and J 3 bases, leaving 8 bases between the germline ends. Germline-derived CDR1 and CDR2 are SGHRS and YFSETQ. For the CDR3, the DNA is TGCGCCAGCAGCTTACAGGAAAAAGAGACCCAGTACTTC. Protein: CASSLQEKETQYF.

This sequence joins TRBV10-3 and TRBJ2-7, with 12 bases that match TRBD2. The CDR3 runs 15 residues. Looked up from germline, CDR1 is ENHRY and CDR2 is SYGVKD. Trimming took 5 bases from V and 6 from J; bases not matched to a gene: 8. CDR3 in amino acids: CAISPTSGSPGEQYF. Written as DNA, the CDR3 is TGTGCCATCAGTCCGACTAGCGGGAGTCCGGGCGAGCAGTACTTC.

This clonotype was observed a few times. The chain uses TRBV7-9 and TRBJ2-5; TRBD1 agrees at 7 bases. Germline V gene data show CDR1 as SEHNR and CDR2 as FQNEAQ (reference sequence). The length of the CDR3 is 16 residues. V was pared by 8 bases and J by 4 bases, with 16 bases of the junction left unmatched. The CDR3 spells CASSPHYRGWGETQYF. The CDR3 nucleotides are TGTGCCAGCTCCCCTCATTACAGGGGATGGGGAGAGACCCAGTACTTC. The full variable domain, rest sourced from reference TRBV7-9 and TRBJ2-5, is DTGVSQNPRHKITKRGQNVTFRCDPISEHNRLYWYRQTLGQGPEFLTYFQNEAQLEKSRLLSDRFSAERPKGSFSTLEIQRTEQGDSAMYLCASSPHYRGWGETQYFGPGTRLLVL.

The chain uses TRBV20-1 and TRBJ2-5; TRBD2 is a possible D gene (6 bases). Per the germline V gene, CDR1 is DFQATT and CDR2 is SNEGSKA (reference sequence). The V gene lost 5 bases and the J gene lost 5 bases, with 15 bases spanning the gap. CDR3 length equals 13 residues. CDR3 sequence (DNA): TGCAGTGCTTCATGGGCCGCGGGGGAGACCCAGTACTTC. Translated: CSASWAAGETQYF.

This clonotype was observed a few times. This chain connects TRBV18 to TRBJ2-6; D is unclear. This CDR3 region has 16 residues. Deletions cut 0 bases from V and 0 bases from J, with 6 bases between. Germline V CDR1 and CDR2: KGHSH, LQKENI. This CDR3 is CASSPPRSSGANVLTF. The CDR3 DNA is TGTGCCAGCTCACCACCGCGGTCCTCTGGGGCCAACGTCCTGACTTTC.

This clonotype occurred many times. The CDR3 is CSVGGVYEQYF. The CDR3 DNA is TGCAGTGTAGGGGGGGTCTACGAGCAGTACTTC. The chain carries TRBV20-1 and TRBJ2-7; a weak D match, TRBD2 (7 bases). Trimming took off 7 bases at V and 3 bases at J, with 10 bases between the two ends. Germline values: CDR1 DFQATT, CDR2 SNEGSKA (reference sequence). This CDR3 region has 11 residues.

This clonotype turned up a few times. The genes are TRBV19 and TRBJ1-2; D is unresolved. The germline V gene encodes CDR1 LNHDA and CDR2 SQIVND (reference sequence). CDR3 length: 14 residues. V lost 1 base, J lost 7 bases, and 13 bases lay in between. CDR3 bases: TGTGCCAGTAGTATAGTGGGCCAGCTGGGTGGCTACACCTTC. Protein: CASSIVGQLGGYTF.

The CDR3 reads CASRLYCNTGELFF. In DNA form, the CDR3 reads TGTGCAAGTCGCTTATACTGCAACACCGGGGAGCTGTTTTTT. The V and J genes are TRBV12-2 and TRBJ2-2. TRBV12-2 is a pseudogene locus. CDR3 length: 14 amino acids.

This clonotype occurred many times. The chain joins TRBV4-2 to TRBJ2-7; TRBD1 is a possible D gene (5 bases). Germline CDR1 reads LGHNA; CDR2 reads YNFKEQ. V dropped 3 bases and J dropped 2 bases, with 17 bases sitting between them. The CDR3 extends over 16 amino acids. The CDR3 loop is CASSQGRVSDTYEQYF. CDR3 nucleotides: TGTGCCAGCAGCCAGGGGCGTGTAAGTGATACCTACGAGCAGTACTTC.

V and J are TRBV18 and TRBJ1-2; possible D gene TRBD1, 6 bases. The CDR3 extends over 14 amino acids. The ends were cut back, 6 bases at V and 5 bases at J, with 16 bases in the middle. The germline gives CDR1 KGHSH, CDR2 LQKENI. CDR3 bases: TGTGCCAGCTCCCCCGGGACAAACCTGTATGGCTACACCTTC. It is translated as CASSPGTNLYGYTF. The complete variable domain, with remaining parts taken from reference TRBV18 and TRBJ1-2, reads NAGVMQNPRHLVRRRGQEARLRCSPMKGHSHVYWYRQLPEEGLKFMVYLQKENIIDESGMPKERFSAEFPKEGPSILRIQQVVRGDSAAYFCASSPGTNLYGYTFGSGTRLTVV.

In its sample, this clonotype was seen many times. V is TRBV7-3 and J is TRBJ2-1; TRBD2 agrees at 12 bases. After removal of 4 bases from V and 8 bases from J, the junction contained 6 bases not matched to a gene. CDR3 length equals 15 residues. Germline values: CDR1 SGHTA, CDR2 FQGTGA. The CDR3 sequence: CASSSPSGGAHEQFF. Written as DNA, the CDR3 is TGTGCCAGCAGCTCTCCTAGCGGGGGGGCCCATGAGCAGTTCTTC. Based on the CDR3 plus reference TRBV7-3 and TRBJ2-1, the full variable domain is GAGVSQTPSNKVTEKGKYVELRCDPISGHTALYWYRQSLGQGPEFLIYFQGTGAADDSGLPNDRFFAVRPEGSVSTLKIQRTERGDSAVYLCASSSPSGGAHEQFFGPGTRLTVL.

This clonotype came up many times. V gene TRBV12-3 or TRBV12-4 combines with J gene TRBJ2-2; D unresolved. Trimming removed 7 bases from V and 8 bases from J, with 8 bases in between. The CDR3 covers 11 residues. CDR3 in DNA: TGTGCCAGCACCCGGGCAGGGGAGCTGTTTTTT. This codes for CASTRAGELFF.

The chain employs TRBV6-5 and TRBJ2-7; unclear D gene. This CDR3 spans 12 amino acids. V was trimmed by 5 bases and J by 4 bases, leaving 9 bases between them. The germline V gene has CDR1 MNHEY and CDR2 SVGAGI. The CDR3 DNA follows: TGTGCCAGCAGTACCCCCGGATACGAGCAGTACTTC. Residues: CASSTPGYEQYF.